This T cell receptor beta chain was observed in a study of T cells after yellow fever vaccination. The CDR3 has 17 amino acids. Germline lookup yields CDR1 SGHTA and CDR2 FQGNSA. The V gene lost 5 bases and the J gene lost 6 bases, with 20 bases spanning the gap. TCRdb itself ran the 5' RACE reads through MiXCR, one entry per CDR3 protein. The table shows 360,000 or so distinct CDR3 sequences, with 9.5% to 13% occurring only once. This clonotype was detected ten times or more. Specimen: PBMCs, collected on the day of the first yellow fever vaccination. The sequence was collected from a young man who received the YFV17D yellow fever vaccine. The chain recombines TRBV7-2 with TRBJ1-6; D is possibly TRBD1 (6 bases). The CDR3 DNA is TGTGCCAGCAGCCGAGGGGGGGCGGACAGAGGTAATTCACCCCTCCACTTT. Protein sequence: CASSRGGADRGNSPLHF.